One and the same sample provided the 9 T cell receptor beta chains below, sequenced in a study of response to subunit inactivated influenza vaccine. Each CDR3 protein gets one entry after TCRdb re-called the RT-PCR reads with MiXCR. The sample includes over 400,000 distinct CDR3 sequences, roughly 9.7% of them seen just once. Here the sequenced sample was PBMCs from blood, taken 40 to 50 days after vaccination. These receptors originate from a man aged 50-60 years who received an inactivated influenza vaccine.

V is TRBV29-1 and J is TRBJ2-3; 9 positions match TRBD2. The CDR3 covers 15 residues. J gave up 6 bases and V 6 bases, and 13 bases lay outside the gene matches. CDR1 is SQVTM and CDR2 is ANQGSEA in the germline V gene. This CDR3 is CSVASGGRVWDTQYF. The CDR3 nucleotides read TGCAGCGTCGCCAGCGGGGGGCGAGTTTGGGATACGCAGTATTTT.

The V and J genes are TRBV6-5 and TRBJ2-2, with D perhaps TRBD2 (6 bases). Per the germline V gene, CDR1 is MNHEY and CDR2 is SVGAGI. V lost 2 bases to trimming and J lost 3 bases, with 10 bases between them. The CDR3 totals 15 residues. The CDR3 loop is CASSYSVADTGELFF. The CDR3 DNA is TGTGCCAGCAGTTACAGCGTAGCGGACACCGGGGAGCTGTTTTTT.

This clonotype came up many times. V is TRBV12-3 or TRBV12-4 and J is TRBJ2-1, with 7 bases lining up with TRBD1. V shed 5 bases and J 0 bases; nucleotides not matched to a gene: 7. This CDR3 is 16 amino acids long. In nucleotides, the CDR3 is TGTGCCAGCAGTCCCGGACAGGTCCTCTCCTACAATGAGCAGTTCTTC. This gives the protein CASSPGQVLSYNEQFF.

CDR3 DNA sequence: TGTGCCAGCAGCGGGTTATCGGGAGCCACTGAAGCTTTCTTT. Translation: CASSGLSGATEAFF. The chain links TRBV7-2 to TRBJ1-1; D is uncertain. Trimming took 5 bases from V and 4 from J, leaving 14 bases between them. The CDR3 extends over 14 amino acids. Germline V CDR1 and CDR2: SGHTA, FQGNSA. The full variable domain, rest sourced from reference TRBV7-2 and TRBJ1-1, is GAGVSQSPSNKVTEKGKDVELRCDPISGHTALYWYRQSLGQGLEFLIYFQGNSAPDKSGLPSDRFSAERTGGSVSTLTIQRTQQEDSAVYLCASSGLSGATEAFFGQGTRLTVV.

This clonotype was found a few times. V usage is TRBV13 and J usage is TRBJ2-7, with a weak D call TRBD2 (5 bases). The CDR3 length is 16 residues. V lost 5 bases, J lost 2 bases, and 19 bases lay in between. Germline CDR1 is PRHDT and CDR2 is FYEKMQ (reference sequence). In DNA, the CDR3 is TGTGCCAGCAGCCCTTTAGGCGGCCGGGGTCCCTACGAGCAGTACTTC. It translates to CASSPLGGRGPYEQYF.

CDR3 residues: CASSQTRGQGNTGELFF. Written as DNA, the CDR3 is TGTGCCAGCAGTCAGACCCGGGGACAGGGCAACACCGGGGAGCTGTTTTTT. The V gene is TRBV7-2, the J gene TRBJ2-2, with 9 bases fitting TRBD1. The CDR3 covers 17 residues. Trimming took 6 bases from V and 2 from J; bases not matched to a gene: 10. CDR1 is SGHTA and CDR2 is FQGNSA in the germline V gene.

The sample holds a few counts of this clonotype. CDR3 in DNA: TGCGCCAGCAGCTTGGGAGAAACAATGAACACTGAAGCTTTCTTT. Its translation: CASSLGETMNTEAFF. The rearrangement uses TRBV5-1 and TRBJ1-1; D is ambiguous. Germline CDR1 SGHRS, CDR2 YFSETQ. The CDR3 covers 15 residues. V was shortened by 0 bases and J by 0 bases, with 9 bases between the two germline ends.

The J gene is TRBJ2-1, the V gene TRBV5-5, with 8 bases identical to TRBD1. This CDR3 region has 16 residues. The ends lost 1 base at V and 9 bases at J; junction bases unmatched: 12. The germline V gene encodes CDR1 SGHKS and CDR2 YYEKEE (reference sequence). The CDR3: CASSLLGRGRGGEQFF. CDR3 DNA sequence: TGTGCCAGCAGCTTGCTGGGCAGGGGGCGCGGAGGTGAGCAGTTCTTC.

This clonotype was recorded a few times. This sequence joins TRBV20-1 and TRBJ2-5; TRBD2 might be the D (6 bases). V dropped 3 bases and J dropped 3 bases, with 11 bases sitting between them. The germline CDR1 and CDR2 sequences are DFQATT and SNEGSKA (reference sequence). The CDR3 is 13 residues long. In DNA, the CDR3 is TGCAGTGCTAGGAAAGCGGGTGAAGAGACCCAGTACTTC. This sequence encodes CSARKAGEETQYF.